Each of the 24 T cell receptor beta chains below was sequenced from the same sample in a study of long-term antiretroviral therapy in people with HIV. immunoSEQ v3.0 was run at survey level. The protocol was immunoSEQ multiplex PCR, while the TCRdb copy is restricted to in-frame clones and leaves out a portion. The table records 40,000 to 60,000 clones, about 86% of them present only once. This specimen was unsorted PBMCs, taken 0.8 years after starting antiretroviral therapy. These TCRs come from a woman younger than 35 with HIV.

The chain employs TRBV27 and TRBJ1-1; 9 positions agree with TRBD1. The length of the CDR3 is 14 residues. V was pared by 7 bases and J by 4 bases, with 7 bases of the junction left unmatched. In germline, CDR1 is MNHEY, CDR2 SMNVEV (reference sequence). CDR3 sequence reads: CASTLQGAGTEAFF. The CDR3 DNA reads TGTGCCAGCACCCTACAGGGGGCGGGCACTGAAGCTTTCTTT.

This chain uses TRBV29-1 with TRBJ2-7; 8 nucleotides agree with TRBD1. CDR1 and CDR2 from the germline V gene are SQVTM and ANQGSEA. CDR3 length: 15 residues. V was pared by 0 bases and J by 1 base, with 5 bases of the junction left unmatched. CDR3 region: CSVEDAGTGSYEQYF. CDR3 bases: TGCAGCGTTGAAGATGCCGGGACAGGATCCTACGAGCAGTACTTC.

Remarks on this clone: Other DNA sequences in this sample translate to the same CDR3. The chain combines TRBV29-1 with TRBJ2-7; TRBD2 agrees at 11 bases. Germline V gene data show CDR1 as SQVTM and CDR2 as ANQGSEA. V was clipped by 2 bases and J by 4 bases; unmatched bases: 7. This CDR3 contains 15 residues. CDR3 DNA: TGCAGCGTTGAATTAGCGACTAGCGGGAATTACGAGCAGTACTTC. Translated: CSVELATSGNYEQYF.

The chain uses TRBV16 and TRBJ1-2; no firm D call. This CDR3 has 13 residues. Trimming removed 1 base at V and 4 bases at J, with 7 bases between. Germline assignment: CDR1 KGHSY and CDR2 FQNENV. Here the CDR3 DNA reads TGTGCCAGCAGCCAATTCAGCGGCTATGGCTACACCTTC. It codes for CASSQFSGYGYTF.

The chain links TRBV15 to TRBJ2-5; no definite D call. This CDR3 has 14 residues. V dropped 0 bases and J dropped 4 bases, with 9 bases sitting between them. Germline values: CDR1 LNHNV, CDR2 YYDKDF (reference sequence). The CDR3 is CATSREPRGETQYF. CDR3 DNA: TGTGCCACCAGCAGAGAACCTAGAGGAGAGACCCAGTACTTC.

J is TRBJ2-6 and V is TRBV5-1, with TRBD1 matching over 8 bases. V shed 5 bases and J 0 bases; nucleotides not matched to a gene: 16. This CDR3 is built from 20 residues. The V gene's germline CDR1 is SGHRS and CDR2 YFSETQ. CDR3 DNA sequence: TGCGCCAGCAGACAGGATCGCAGGCCAGGGGGCCCCTCTGGGGCCAACGTCCTGACTTTC. Translated: CASRQDRRPGGPSGANVLTF. Full variable domain (remainder filled in from reference TRBV5-1 and TRBJ2-6): KAGVTQTPRYLIKTRGQQVTLSCSPISGHRSVSWYQQTPGQGLQFLFEYFSETQRNKGNFPGRFSGRQFSNSRSEMNVSTLELGDSALYLCASRQDRRPGGPSGANVLTFGAGSRLTVL.

The rearrangement uses TRBV11-2 and TRBJ2-7; D gene uncertain. The CDR3 has 13 residues. The germline gives CDR1 SGHAT, CDR2 FQNNGV. The V end was cut by 2 bases, the J end by 3 bases, with 8 bases between. CDR3 residues: CASSLQDLYEQYF. CDR3 coding DNA: TGTGCCAGCAGCTTACAGGACCTCTACGAGCAGTACTTC. The whole variable domain, filled in from reference TRBV11-2 and TRBJ2-7, reads EAGVAQSPRYKIIEKRQSVAFWCNPISGHATLYWYQQILGQGPKLLIQFQNNGVVDDSQLPKDRFSAERLKGVDSTLKIQPAKLEDSAVYLCASSLQDLYEQYFGPGTRLTVT.

This clone was seen a few times. The chain has TRBV18 and TRBJ2-7; 7 nucleotides align to TRBD2. CDR3 length: 15 residues. The V gene's germline CDR1 is KGHSH and CDR2 LQKENI. The V segment lost 3 bases and the J segment 4 bases; nucleotides outside the gene matches: 9. This chain's CDR3 is CASSPKGGSGYEQYF. DNA of the CDR3: TGTGCCAGCTCACCGAAGGGCGGGAGTGGGTACGAGCAGTACTTC.

The chain has TRBV27 and TRBJ1-4; D perhaps matches TRBD1 (6 bases). The CDR3 totals 18 residues. Trimming pared 2 bases from V and 4 bases from J, leaving 20 bases between. The germline gives CDR1 MNHEY, CDR2 SMNVEV (reference sequence). For the CDR3, the DNA is TGTGCCAGCAGTTTAAGCCCATTTCACGGGGGCCTTAATGAAAAACTGTTTTTT. Its protein is CASSLSPFHGGLNEKLFF.

This clone has more than one count but fewer than ten. The chain has TRBV2 and TRBJ1-5; the D is unclear. V was clipped by 8 bases and J by 0 bases, with 8 bases between them. The CDR3 has 13 residues. Germline CDR1 and CDR2: SNHLY and FYNNEI. CDR3 residues: CASRMDSNQPQHF. The CDR3 DNA is TGTGCCAGCCGGATGGATAGCAATCAGCCCCAGCATTTT. Full variable domain (outside the CDR3, taken from reference TRBV2 and TRBJ1-5): EPEVTQTPSHQVTQMGQEVILRCVPISNHLYFYWYRQILGQKVEFLVSFYNNEISEKSEIFDDQFSVERPDGSNFTLKIRSTKLEDSAMYFCASRMDSNQPQHFGDGTRLSIL.

The rearrangement links TRBV9 to TRBJ1-2; possible D gene TRBD1, 5 bases. The V gene lost 4 bases and the J gene lost 1 base, with 8 bases spanning the gap. Germline CDR1 reads SGDLS; CDR2 reads YYNGEE. The CDR3 has 13 amino acids. DNA of the CDR3: TGTGCCAGCAGCAAAGGGGTTAACTATGGCTACACCTTC. Encoded protein: CASSKGVNYGYTF.

J is TRBJ2-2 and V is TRBV7-3, with D uncertain. With 5 bases removed from V and 1 base from J, the gap between germline ends came to 11 bases. The CDR3 sequence is 15 residues long. Germline values: CDR1 SGHTA, CDR2 FQGTGA. DNA of the CDR3: TGTGCCAGCAGCCCCAGTCCAGGGAACACCGGGGAGCTGTTTTTT. Its protein product is CASSPSPGNTGELFF.

The V gene is TRBV7-9, the J gene TRBJ2-7; 9 bases agree with TRBD1. The CDR3 totals 14 residues. Germline-derived CDR1 and CDR2 are SEHNR and FQNEAQ (reference sequence). After removal of 4 bases from V and 1 base from J, the junction contained 2 bases not matched to a gene. CDR3 sequence (DNA): TGTGCCAGCAGCTCGACAGGGGGTTCCTACGAGCAGTACTTC. Translating gives CASSSTGGSYEQYF. The full variable domain, completed using reference TRBV7-9 and TRBJ2-7, is DTGVSQNPRHKITKRGQNVTFRCDPISEHNRLYWYRQTLGQGPEFLTYFQNEAQLEKSRLLSDRFSAERPKGSFSTLEIQRTEQGDSAMYLCASSSTGGSYEQYFGPGTRLTVT.

To note about this clone: Its ends do not fully match the called genes, so a read error is possible. The V call is TRBV28, the J call TRBJ2-5; D is unresolved. CDR3 length: 11 residues. Germline CDR1 reads MDHEN; CDR2 reads SYDVKM. The CDR3 DNA reads TGTGCCAGCAGTTCCCCCCAGCAGGCACACTTC. Its protein product is CASSSPQQAHF.

The rearrangement uses TRBV4-2 and TRBJ2-5, with D perhaps TRBD1 (5 bases). CDR1 and CDR2 from the germline V gene are LGHNA and YNFKEQ. V was shortened by 0 bases and J by 7 bases, with 15 bases between the two germline ends. This CDR3 is 15 amino acids long. CDR3 amino acids: CASSQEGQRTGTQYF. As DNA, the CDR3 is TGTGCCAGCAGCCAAGAGGGCCAGCGTACAGGGACCCAGTACTTC.

To note about this clone: The same CDR3 is also encoded by other DNA sequences in this sample. The rearrangement uses TRBV5-1 and TRBJ2-7, with 9 bases fitting TRBD1. The CDR3 is 13 residues long. V lost 4 bases, J lost 5 bases, and 4 bases stayed unmatched. Germline lookup yields CDR1 SGHRS and CDR2 YFSETQ. The CDR3 here is CASSRDRVDEQYF. CDR3 DNA: TGCGCCAGCAGCAGGGACAGGGTAGACGAGCAGTACTTC.

The V and J genes are TRBV4-1 and TRBJ2-7; D possibly corresponds to TRBD2 (5 bases). Trimming shortened V by 1 base and J by 5 bases, and 18 bases separated the two germline ends. Germline lookup yields CDR1 MGHRA and CDR2 YSYEKL. This CDR3 has 16 amino acids. The CDR3, as DNA: TGCGCCAGCAGCCAAGTTAAGGGCAGGACTGACAACGAGCAGTACTTC. It is translated as CASSQVKGRTDNEQYF.

V is TRBV9 and J is TRBJ2-1; the D call may be TRBD1 or TRBD2 (6 bases each). The germline V and J ends were trimmed by 7 bases and 10 bases, with 12 bases remaining between them. CDR3 length: 11 amino acids. Germline V gene data show CDR1 as SGDLS and CDR2 as YYNGEE. CDR3 coding DNA: TGTGCCAGCCAGAGAGGGGGGGAGCAGTTCTTC. Its protein product is CASQRGGEQFF.

The chain uses TRBV6-1 and TRBJ2-1, with a weak D call TRBD2 (6 bases). Looked up from germline, CDR1 is MNHNS and CDR2 is SASEGT. V lost 1 base to trimming and J lost 8 bases, with 15 bases between them. This CDR3 spans 15 amino acids. CDR3 coding DNA: TGTGCCAGCAGTGAAGTCCTAGCGCAAGAGGATGAGCAGTTCTTC. Encoded protein: CASSEVLAQEDEQFF.

This clone has a handful of counts. The chain uses TRBV18 and TRBJ2-1, with TRBD2 matching 13 bases. The CDR3 covers 15 residues. Trimming at V came to 0 bases and at J to 10 bases, leaving 3 bases not matched to a gene. Germline CDR1 KGHSH, CDR2 LQKENI. CDR3 region: CASSPPTSGRGEQFF. The CDR3 region has the DNA TGTGCCAGCTCACCACCAACTAGCGGGAGGGGGGAGCAGTTCTTC.

This chain links TRBV9 with TRBJ2-3; D is unresolved. Trimming removed 0 bases from V and 1 base from J, with 3 bases in between. This CDR3 contains 13 residues. Germline values: CDR1 SGDLS, CDR2 YYNGEE. Written as DNA, the CDR3 is TGTGCCAGCAGCGTAGAGGGCACAGATACGCAGTATTTT. Protein: CASSVEGTDTQYF.

This chain uses TRBV4-1 with TRBJ2-2; the D gene could be TRBD1 or TRBD2 (5 bases each). The length of the CDR3 is 14 residues. The germline V gene has CDR1 MGHRA and CDR2 YSYEKL. V was pared by 3 bases and J by 5 bases, with 10 bases between. The CDR3 reads CASSQDKRTGELFF. CDR3 coding DNA: TGCGCCAGCAGCCAGGACAAGCGGACCGGGGAGCTGTTTTTT.

This chain connects TRBV4-3 to TRBJ2-2; TRBD2 agrees at 12 bases. CDR1 is LGHNA, CDR2 YSLEER, per germline. The CDR3 is 17 residues long. With V trimmed by 6 bases and J by 7 bases, 12 bases remained unmatched. For the CDR3, the DNA is TGCGCCAGCAGTCCCCTAGCGGGAGGGGAAAAGGACGGGGAGCTGTTTTTT. Protein product: CASSPLAGGEKDGELFF.

The chain's CDR3 is CASSRPGGDYGYTF. For the CDR3, the DNA is TGTGCCAGTAGCCGGCCGGGGGGAGACTATGGCTACACCTTC. The chain has TRBV19 and TRBJ1-2; D possibly corresponds to TRBD1 (5 bases). CDR1 is LNHDA and CDR2 is SQIVND in the germline V gene (reference sequence). V was clipped by 6 bases and J by 3 bases, with 14 bases between them. CDR3 length: 14 amino acids.